The subject of this entry is one T cell receptor (beta chain). What it recognizes is unknown. Researchers prepared the TCRbeta library using unique molecular identifiers, the study reports. TCRdb itself ran the PCR reads through MiXCR, one entry per CDR3 protein. The data contain about 580,000 distinct CDR3 sequences, 20% to 25% of them singletons. The sample originates from a study of T-cell reconstitution after alpha-beta-depleted transplantation in children. General observations from the study: About two months after transplant, alpha-beta T cells reportedly came from several hundred expanded graft clones. Some patients' high day-60 TCRbeta diversity was attributed to recipient cells surviving conditioning. One year after transplant, T-cell counts and diversity came mostly from newly produced T cells.

The source material was PBMCs, mostly from graft donor cells, sampled 360 days after TCRalphabeta/CD19-depleted stem cell transplant. This receptor was identified in a boy less than two years old who had a stem cell transplant for acute myeloid leukemia, so the T cells may come from the graft donor.

Written as DNA, the CDR3 is TGCGCCAGCAGCCAAGAACGGCAAAACATTCAGTACTTC. Translated, it gives CASSQERQNIQYF. The genes are TRBV4-3 and TRBJ2-4, with D hard to call. Trimming cost V 0 bases and J 5 bases, with 5 bases left between them. Germline CDR1 is LGHNA and CDR2 is YSLEER. This CDR3 spans 13 amino acids.